This TCR beta chain was sequenced for a study of blood T cell repertoires in COVID-19. Study details: Italy, Spain and the United States were the sources of the convalescent and acute COVID-19 samples. Sources were T cells, B-cell-depleted T cells, or PBMCs; the material itself was cDNA or gDNA.

Trimming left V 0 bases short and J 5 bases short, with 7 bases between. CDR1 is SGHTA and CDR2 is FQGNSA in the germline V gene. This CDR3 region has 13 residues. Methods used by the authors: The assay estimated nucleated cells by amplifying reference gene primers. The repertoire was sequenced with immunoSEQ multiplex PCR; TCRdb's copy has only in-frame clones and lacks some. V and J calls and clone size are those listed in that table; D and trimming were worked out from the DNA. Of under 100,000 clones detected, about four fifths appear once; the ten largest clones hold about 2.1%. The chain has TRBV7-2 and TRBJ1-1; the D is unclear. The sample taken for sequencing was peripheral blood. This TCR was sampled from a woman between 65 and 79 years old with acute or convalescent COVID-19. The CDR3 protein is CASSLASRTEAFF. The CDR3 coding sequence is TGTGCCAGCAGCTTAGCGTCTAGAACTGAAGCTTTCTTT.